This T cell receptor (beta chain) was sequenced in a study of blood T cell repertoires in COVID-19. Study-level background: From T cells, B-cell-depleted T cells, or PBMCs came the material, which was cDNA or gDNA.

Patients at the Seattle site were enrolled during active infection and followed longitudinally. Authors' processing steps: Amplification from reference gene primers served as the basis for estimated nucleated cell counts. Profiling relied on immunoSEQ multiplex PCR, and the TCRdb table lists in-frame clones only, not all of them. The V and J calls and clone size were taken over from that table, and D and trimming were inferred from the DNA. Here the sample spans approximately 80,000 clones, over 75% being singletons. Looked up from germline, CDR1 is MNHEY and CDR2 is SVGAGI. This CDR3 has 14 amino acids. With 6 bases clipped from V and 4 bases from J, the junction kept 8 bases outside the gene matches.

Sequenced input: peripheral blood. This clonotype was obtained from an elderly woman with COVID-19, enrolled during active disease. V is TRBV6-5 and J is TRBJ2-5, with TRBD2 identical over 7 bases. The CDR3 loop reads CASRLLAFLETQYF. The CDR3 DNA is TGTGCCAGCAGGTTACTAGCGTTTTTAGAGACCCAGTACTTC.